Below are 2 T cell receptor beta chains sequenced from a single sample in a study of patients and donors after allogeneic stem cell transplantation. One entry per CDR3 protein results from TCRdb running MiXCR on the RT-PCR reads. The profile shows tens of thousands of distinct CDR3 sequences, 6.5% to 7% of them singletons. Sequencing was done on a sample of blood, either unsorted or a sorted T cell fraction (not recorded which). These TCRs come from a human donor who was either an allogeneic HSCT recipient or a stem cell or donor lymphocyte infusion donor (not recorded which). It is not recorded whose cells these are; they may come from a transplant donor.

This clonotype was seen only a few times. The chain couples TRBV27 to TRBJ2-1; TRBD2 matches at 11 bases. CDR1 is MNHEY and CDR2 is SMNVEV in the germline V gene (reference sequence). The junction had 8 bases not matched to a gene; V was cut back by 5 bases and J by 8 bases. This CDR3 region has 15 residues. The CDR3 nucleotides are TGTGCCAGCAGTGATAGCGGGAGGGCCTTCGATGAGCAGTTCTTC. Translating gives CASSDSGRAFDEQFF.

This clonotype was counted at least ten times. This chain joins TRBV29-1 and TRBJ2-4; 11 positions agree with TRBD1. CDR3 size: 14 residues. The V segment lost 5 bases and the J segment 7 bases; nucleotides outside the gene matches: 7. Germline V gene sequence: CDR1 SQVTM, CDR2 ANQGSEA. The CDR3 loop is CSVSPGTGGNIQYF. CDR3 nucleotide sequence: TGCAGCGTTTCCCCCGGGACAGGGGGTAACATTCAGTACTTC.